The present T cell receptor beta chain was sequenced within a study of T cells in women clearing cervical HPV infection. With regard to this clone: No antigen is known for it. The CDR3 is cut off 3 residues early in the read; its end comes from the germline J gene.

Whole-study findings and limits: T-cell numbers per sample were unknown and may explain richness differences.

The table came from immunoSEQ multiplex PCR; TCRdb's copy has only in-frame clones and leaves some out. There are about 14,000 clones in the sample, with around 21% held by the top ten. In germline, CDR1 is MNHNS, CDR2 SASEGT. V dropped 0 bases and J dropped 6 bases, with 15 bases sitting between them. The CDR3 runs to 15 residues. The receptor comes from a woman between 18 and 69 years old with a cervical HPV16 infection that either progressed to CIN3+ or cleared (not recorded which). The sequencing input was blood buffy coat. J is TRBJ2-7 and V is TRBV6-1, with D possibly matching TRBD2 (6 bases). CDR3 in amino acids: CASSEARRGGVEQYF. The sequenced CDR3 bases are TGTGCCAGCAGTGAAGCGCGGCGGGGCGGGGTCGAG.